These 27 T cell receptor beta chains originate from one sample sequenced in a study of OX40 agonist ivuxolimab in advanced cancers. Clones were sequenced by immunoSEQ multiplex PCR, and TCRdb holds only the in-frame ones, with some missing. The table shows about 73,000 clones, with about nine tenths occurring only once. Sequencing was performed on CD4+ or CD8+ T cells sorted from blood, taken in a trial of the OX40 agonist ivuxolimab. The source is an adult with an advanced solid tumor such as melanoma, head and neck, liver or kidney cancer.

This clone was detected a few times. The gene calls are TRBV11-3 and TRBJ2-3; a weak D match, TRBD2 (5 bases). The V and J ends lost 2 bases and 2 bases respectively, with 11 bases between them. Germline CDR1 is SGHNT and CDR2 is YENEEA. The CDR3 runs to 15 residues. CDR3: CASSLSGELTDTQYF. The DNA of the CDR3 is TGTGCCAGCAGCTTAAGCGGAGAACTCACAGATACGCAGTATTTT.

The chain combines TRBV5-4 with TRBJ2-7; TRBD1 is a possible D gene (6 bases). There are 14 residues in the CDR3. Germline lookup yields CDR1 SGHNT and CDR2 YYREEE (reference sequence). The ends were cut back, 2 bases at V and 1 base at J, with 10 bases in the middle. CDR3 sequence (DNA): TGTGCCAGCAGCTTACCGGGACAATCCTACGAGCAGTACTTC. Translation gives CASSLPGQSYEQYF. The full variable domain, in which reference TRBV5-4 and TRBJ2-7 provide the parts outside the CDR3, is ETGVTQSPTHLIKTRGQQVTLRCSSQSGHNTVSWYQQALGQGPQFIFQYYREEENGRGNFPPRFSGLQFPNYSSELNVNALELDDSALYLCASSLPGQSYEQYFGPGTRLTVT.

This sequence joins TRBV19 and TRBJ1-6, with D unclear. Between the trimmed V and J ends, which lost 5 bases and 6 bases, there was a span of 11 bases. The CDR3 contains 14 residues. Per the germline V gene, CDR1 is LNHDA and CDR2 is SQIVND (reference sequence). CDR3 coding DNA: TGTGCCAGTAGTGCGGGTACTCCTAATTCACCCCTCCACTTT. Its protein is CASSAGTPNSPLHF.

CDR3 residues: CASSFDPGGEENTDYEQYF. CDR3 nucleotide sequence: TGTGCCAGCAGTTTCGATCCGGGAGGGGAGGAAAATACCGACTACGAGCAGTACTTC. J is TRBJ2-7 and V is TRBV28; 8 bases are a match to TRBD2. Germline CDR1 is MDHEN and CDR2 is SYDVKM. The CDR3 extends over 19 amino acids. V lost 3 bases to trimming and J lost 3 bases; unmatched junction nucleotides: 19.

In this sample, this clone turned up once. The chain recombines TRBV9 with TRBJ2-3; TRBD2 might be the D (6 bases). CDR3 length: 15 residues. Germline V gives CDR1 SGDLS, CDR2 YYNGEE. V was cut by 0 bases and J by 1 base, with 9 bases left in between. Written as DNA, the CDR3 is TGTGCCAGCAGCGTAGCTTCGGGAGGCACAGATACGCAGTATTTT. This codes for CASSVASGGTDTQYF.

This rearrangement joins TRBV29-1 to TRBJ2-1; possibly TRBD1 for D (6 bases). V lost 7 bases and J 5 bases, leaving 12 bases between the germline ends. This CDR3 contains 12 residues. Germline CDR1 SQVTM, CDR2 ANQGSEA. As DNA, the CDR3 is TGCAGCGCGGACCACAGGGACAATGAGCAGTTCTTC. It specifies CSADHRDNEQFF.

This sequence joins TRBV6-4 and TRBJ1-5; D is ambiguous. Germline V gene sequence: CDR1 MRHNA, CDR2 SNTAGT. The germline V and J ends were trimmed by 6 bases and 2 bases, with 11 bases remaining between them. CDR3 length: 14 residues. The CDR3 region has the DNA TGTGCCAGCAGCTTCAGCAGTTGCAATCAGCCCCAGCATTTT. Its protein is CASSFSSCNQPQHF.

CDR3 nucleotides: TGTGCCAGCAGCCCCCGGGACAGTACTAACTATGGCTACACCTTC. Protein product: CASSPRDSTNYGYTF. The rearrangement joins TRBV9 to TRBJ1-2, with TRBD1 matching 7 bases. CDR1 and CDR2 from the germline V gene are SGDLS and YYNGEE. The CDR3 loop spans 15 amino acids. Losses at the gene ends were 4 bases for V and 0 bases for J; bases not matched to a gene: 6.

The chain's CDR3 is CAISGQGGSTDTQYF. The CDR3 DNA reads TGTGCCATCAGTGGACAGGGGGGTAGCACAGATACGCAGTATTTT. The chain combines TRBV10-3 with TRBJ2-3; 9 bases line up with TRBD1. The CDR3 contains 15 residues. Germline V gene data show CDR1 as ENHRY and CDR2 as SYGVKD. The V gene end was trimmed by 4 bases and the J gene end by 0 bases; junction bases not matched to a gene: 2.

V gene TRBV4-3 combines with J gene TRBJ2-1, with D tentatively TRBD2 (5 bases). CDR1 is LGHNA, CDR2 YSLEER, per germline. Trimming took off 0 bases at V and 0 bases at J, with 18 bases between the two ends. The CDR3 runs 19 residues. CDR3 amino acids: CASSQDRWRARSSYNEQFF. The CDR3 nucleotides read TGCGCCAGCAGCCAAGATCGGTGGCGGGCGCGGAGCTCCTACAATGAGCAGTTCTTC.

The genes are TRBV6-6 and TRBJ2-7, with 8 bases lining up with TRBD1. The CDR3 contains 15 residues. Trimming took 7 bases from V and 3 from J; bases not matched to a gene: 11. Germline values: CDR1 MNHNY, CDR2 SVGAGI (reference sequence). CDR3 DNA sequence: TGTGCCAGCACTTTGGGACAGGCCATCCACTACGAGCAGTACTTC. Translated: CASTLGQAIHYEQYF.

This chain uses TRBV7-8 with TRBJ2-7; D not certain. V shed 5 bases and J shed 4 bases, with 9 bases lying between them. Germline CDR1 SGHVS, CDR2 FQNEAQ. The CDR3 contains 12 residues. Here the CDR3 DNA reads TGTGCCAGCAGCCTCACCGTTTACGAGCAGTACTTC. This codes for CASSLTVYEQYF.

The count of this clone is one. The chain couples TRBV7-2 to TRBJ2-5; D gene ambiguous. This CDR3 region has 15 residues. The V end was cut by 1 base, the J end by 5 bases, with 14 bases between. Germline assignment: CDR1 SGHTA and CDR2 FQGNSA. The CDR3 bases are TGTGCCAGCAGCTTAGATAGCAGGACGTATGAGACCCAGTACTTC. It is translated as CASSLDSRTYETQYF. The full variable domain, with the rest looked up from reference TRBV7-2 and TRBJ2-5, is GAGVSQSPSNKVTEKGKDVELRCDPISGHTALYWYRQSLGQGLEFLIYFQGNSAPDKSGLPSDRFSAERTGGSVSTLTIQRTQQEDSAVYLCASSLDSRTYETQYFGPGTRLLVL.

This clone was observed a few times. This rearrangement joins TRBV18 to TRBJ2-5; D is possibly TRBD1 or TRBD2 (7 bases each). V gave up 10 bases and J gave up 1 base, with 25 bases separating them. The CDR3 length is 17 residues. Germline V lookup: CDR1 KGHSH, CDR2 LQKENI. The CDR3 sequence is CAIMDRRYSSGQETQYF. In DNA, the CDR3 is TGTGCCATCATGGACAGGCGATATTCTAGCGGCCAAGAGACCCAGTACTTC.

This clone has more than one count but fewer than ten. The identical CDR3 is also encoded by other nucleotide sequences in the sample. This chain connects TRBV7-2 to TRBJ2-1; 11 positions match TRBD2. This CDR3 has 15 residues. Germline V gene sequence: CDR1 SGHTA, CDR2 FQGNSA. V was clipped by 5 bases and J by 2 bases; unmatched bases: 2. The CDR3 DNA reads TGTGCCAGCAGCACTAGCGGGAGTCCCTACAATGAGCAGTTCTTC. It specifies CASSTSGSPYNEQFF.

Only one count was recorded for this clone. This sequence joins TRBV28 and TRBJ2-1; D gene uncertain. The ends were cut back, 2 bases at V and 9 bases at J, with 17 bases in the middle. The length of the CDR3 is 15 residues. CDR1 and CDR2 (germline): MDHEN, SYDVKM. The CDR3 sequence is CASSLTGALSGEQFF. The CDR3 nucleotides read TGTGCCAGCAGTTTAACTGGAGCTTTATCTGGTGAGCAGTTCTTC. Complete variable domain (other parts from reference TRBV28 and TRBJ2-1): DVKVTQSSRYLVKRTGEKVFLECVQDMDHENMFWYRQDPGLGLRLIYFSYDVKMKEKGDIPEGYSVSREKKERFSLILESASTNQTSMYLCASSLTGALSGEQFFGPGTRLTVL.

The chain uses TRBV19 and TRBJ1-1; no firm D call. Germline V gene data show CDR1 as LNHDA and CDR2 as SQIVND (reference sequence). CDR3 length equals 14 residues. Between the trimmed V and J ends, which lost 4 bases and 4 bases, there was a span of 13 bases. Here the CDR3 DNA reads TGTGCCAGTAGTAAAGCAAGGTTAGGCACTGAAGCTTTCTTT. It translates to CASSKARLGTEAFF.

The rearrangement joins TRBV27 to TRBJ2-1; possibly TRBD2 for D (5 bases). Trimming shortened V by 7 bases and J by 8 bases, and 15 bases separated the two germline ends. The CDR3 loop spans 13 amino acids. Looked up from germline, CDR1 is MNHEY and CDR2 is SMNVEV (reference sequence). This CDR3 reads CASIDGAGDEQFF. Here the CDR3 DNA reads TGTGCCAGCATTGACGGAGCCGGGGATGAGCAGTTCTTC.

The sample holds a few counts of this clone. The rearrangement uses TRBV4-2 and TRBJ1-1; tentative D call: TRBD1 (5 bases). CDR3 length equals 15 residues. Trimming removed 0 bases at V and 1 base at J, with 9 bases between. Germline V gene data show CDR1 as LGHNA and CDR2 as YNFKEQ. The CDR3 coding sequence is TGTGCCAGCAGCCAAGATCTGCAGGGGAACACTGAAGCTTTCTTT. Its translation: CASSQDLQGNTEAFF.

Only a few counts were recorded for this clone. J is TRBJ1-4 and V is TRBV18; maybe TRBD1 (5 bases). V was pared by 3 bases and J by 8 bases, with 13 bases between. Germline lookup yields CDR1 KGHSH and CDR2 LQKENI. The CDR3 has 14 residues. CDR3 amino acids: CASSPSGELEKLFF. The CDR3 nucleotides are TGTGCCAGCTCACCGTCGGGGGAACTGGAAAAACTGTTTTTT.

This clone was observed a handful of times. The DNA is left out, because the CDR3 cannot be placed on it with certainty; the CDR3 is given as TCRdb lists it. CDR3 residues: CASSFFGELFF. The rearrangement uses TRBV28 and TRBJ1-4. The V gene's germline CDR1 is MDHEN and CDR2 SYDVKM. The CDR3 length equals 11 residues, ends included.

The CDR3 reads CASSNQWGTGYGYTF. The CDR3 nucleotides read TGTGCCAGCAGCAACCAATGGGGGACAGGCTATGGCTACACCTTC. The V call is TRBV11-2, the J call TRBJ1-2, with 8 bases identical to TRBD1. V was pared by 5 bases and J by 4 bases, with 9 bases of the junction left unmatched. Looked up from germline, CDR1 is SGHAT and CDR2 is FQNNGV. The CDR3 contains 15 residues.

CDR3 bases: TGTGCCAGCCCTGCTGGATTTAACACTGAAGCTTTCTTT. It specifies CASPAGFNTEAFF. This chain joins TRBV6-1 and TRBJ1-1, with no clear D. This CDR3 is 13 amino acids long. V was trimmed by 8 bases and J by 2 bases, leaving 12 bases between them. From germline, CDR1 is MNHNS and CDR2 SASEGT.

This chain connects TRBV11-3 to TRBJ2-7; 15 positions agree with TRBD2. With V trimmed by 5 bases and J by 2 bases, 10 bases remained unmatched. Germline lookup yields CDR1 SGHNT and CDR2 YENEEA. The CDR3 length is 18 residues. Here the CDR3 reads CASSPDPGLAGGPYEQYF. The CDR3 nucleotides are TGTGCCAGCAGCCCCGACCCGGGACTAGCGGGAGGCCCCTACGAGCAGTACTTC.

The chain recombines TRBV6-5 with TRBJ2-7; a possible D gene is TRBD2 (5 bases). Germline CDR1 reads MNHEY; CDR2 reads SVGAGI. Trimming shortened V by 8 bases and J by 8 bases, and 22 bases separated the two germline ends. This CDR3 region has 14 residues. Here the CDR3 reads CASLNRPDSAKQYF. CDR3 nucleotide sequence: TGTGCCAGCCTAAATCGCCCGGACTCCGCTAAGCAGTACTTC.

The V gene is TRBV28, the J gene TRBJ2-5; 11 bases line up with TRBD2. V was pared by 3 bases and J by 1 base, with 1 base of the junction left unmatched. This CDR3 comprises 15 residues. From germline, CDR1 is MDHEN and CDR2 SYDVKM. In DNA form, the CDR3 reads TGTGCCAGCAGTTTGGGGACTAGCGGCCAAGAGACCCAGTACTTC. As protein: CASSLGTSGQETQYF.

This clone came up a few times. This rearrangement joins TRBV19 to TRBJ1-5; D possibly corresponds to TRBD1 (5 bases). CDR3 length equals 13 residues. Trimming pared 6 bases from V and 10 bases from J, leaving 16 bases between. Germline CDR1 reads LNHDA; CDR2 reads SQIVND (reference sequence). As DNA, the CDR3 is TGTGCCAGTAGCCAGGGTAGGGGTCGTCCCCAGCATTTT. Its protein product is CASSQGRGRPQHF.